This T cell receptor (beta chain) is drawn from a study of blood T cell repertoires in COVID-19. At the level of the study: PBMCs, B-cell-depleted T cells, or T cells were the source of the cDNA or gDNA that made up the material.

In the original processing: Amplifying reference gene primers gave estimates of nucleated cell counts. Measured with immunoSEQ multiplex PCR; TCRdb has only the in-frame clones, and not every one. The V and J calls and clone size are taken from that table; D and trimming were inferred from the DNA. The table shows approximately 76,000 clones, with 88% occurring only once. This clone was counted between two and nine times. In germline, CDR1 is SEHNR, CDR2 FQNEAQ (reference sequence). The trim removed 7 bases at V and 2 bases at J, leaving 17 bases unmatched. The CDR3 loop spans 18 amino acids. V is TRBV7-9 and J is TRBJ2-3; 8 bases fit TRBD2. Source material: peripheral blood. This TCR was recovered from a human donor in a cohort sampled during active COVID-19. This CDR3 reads CASMPVAGRTGHTDTQYF. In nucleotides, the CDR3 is TGTGCCAGCATGCCCGTAGCGGGAAGAACGGGACACACAGATACGCAGTATTTT.